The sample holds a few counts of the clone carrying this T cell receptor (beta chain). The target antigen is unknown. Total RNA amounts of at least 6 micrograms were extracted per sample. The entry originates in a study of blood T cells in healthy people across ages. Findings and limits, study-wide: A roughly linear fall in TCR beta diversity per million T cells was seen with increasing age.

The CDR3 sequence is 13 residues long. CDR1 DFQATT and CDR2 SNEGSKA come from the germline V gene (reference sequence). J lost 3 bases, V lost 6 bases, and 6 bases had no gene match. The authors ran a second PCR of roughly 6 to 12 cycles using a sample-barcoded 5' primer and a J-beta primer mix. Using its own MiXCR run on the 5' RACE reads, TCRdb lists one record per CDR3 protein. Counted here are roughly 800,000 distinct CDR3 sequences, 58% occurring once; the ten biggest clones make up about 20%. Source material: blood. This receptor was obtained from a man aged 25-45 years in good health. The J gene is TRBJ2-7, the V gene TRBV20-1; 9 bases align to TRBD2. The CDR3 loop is CSAAGLANYEQYF. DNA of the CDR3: TGCAGTGCAGCGGGACTAGCTAACTACGAGCAGTACTTC.